Listed here are 19 T cell receptor beta chains from one sample, sequenced in a study of Tregs in tolerant kidney transplant recipients. Repertoires were generated with immunoSEQ multiplex PCR, while TCRdb's copy carries only in-frame clones and drops some. The table lists 30,000 or so clones. The sample in question was CD8+ T cells from blood, obtained before the transplant. Every receptor here comes from a human donor who received a combined kidney and bone marrow transplant.

Concerning this clone: The DNA ends 3 residues before the CDR3 does, and the rest of the CDR3 is filled in from the germline J gene. This chain joins TRBV13 and TRBJ2-1, with a possible D match to TRBD2 (6 bases). With 5 bases removed from V and 7 bases from J, the gap between germline ends came to 21 bases. This CDR3 comprises 16 residues. Germline lookup yields CDR1 PRHDT and CDR2 FYEKMQ (reference sequence). The CDR3 protein is CASSPQTSLAPNEQFF. The CDR3 DNA, read in part, is TGTGCCAGCAGCCCACAGACTAGTTTGGCTCCTAATGAG.

Details on this clone: The DNA ends 3 residues before the CDR3 does, and the rest of the CDR3 is filled in from the germline J gene. This sequence joins TRBV5-6 and TRBJ2-3; D is possibly TRBD1 (5 bases). V lost 4 bases to trimming and J lost 0 bases, with 12 bases between them. Germline CDR1 is SGHDT and CDR2 is YYEEEE. This CDR3 comprises 15 residues. This chain's CDR3 is CASSVRVTSTDTQYF. The sequenced CDR3 bases are TGTGCCAGCAGCGTCAGGGTAACAAGCACAGATACG.

Points on this clone: With the read ending 3 residues before the CDR3 end, the germline J gene is used to fill in that end. This chain uses TRBV4-1 with TRBJ2-7; 7 bases fit TRBD1. V dropped 0 bases and J dropped 6; count of bases not matched to a gene: 8. This CDR3 comprises 15 residues. The V gene's germline CDR1 is MGHRA and CDR2 YSYEKL. The covered CDR3 bases are TGCGCCAGCAGCCAAGATTCGGTAACAGGGGTCGAG. It is translated as CASSQDSVTGVE. The entire CDR3 protein reads CASSQDSVTGVEQYF.

This CDR3 reads CSARDLSSGGNEQFF. The sequenced CDR3 bases are TGCAGTGCTAGAGATCTGTCTAGCGGGGGTAATGAG. J is TRBJ2-1 and V is TRBV20-1, with 10 bases aligning to TRBD2. Sequencing ends 3 residues short of the CDR3 end; the germline J gene provides the rest. V dropped 0 bases and J dropped 7; count of bases not matched to a gene: 6. The CDR3 runs to 15 residues. CDR1 and CDR2 from the germline V gene are DFQATT and SNEGSKA (reference sequence).

Notes on this clone: At one end the junction does not follow the germline gene, possibly because of a read error. Read sequence stops 3 residues before the CDR3 end, and the germline J gene provides the missing end. The rearrangement links TRBV29-1 to TRBJ1-1; a weak D match, TRBD1 (6 bases). This CDR3 region has 12 residues. Germline values: CDR1 SQVTM, CDR2 ANQGSEA. Partial CDR3 DNA: TGCAGCGTCGAAGGGGTGGACAGCGAA. It is translated as CSVEGVDSE. The entire CDR3 is CSVEGVDSEAFF. Full variable domain (outside the CDR3, taken from reference TRBV29-1 and TRBJ1-1): SAVISQKPSRDICQRGTSLTIQCQVDSQVTMMFWYRQQPGQSLTLIATANQGSEATYESGFVIDKFPISRPNLTFSTLTVSNMSPEDSSIYLCSVEGVDSEAFFGQGTRLTVV.

For this clone: The observed sequence ends 3 residues before the CDR3 terminus, with the missing tail filled in from the germline J gene. The chain employs TRBV5-1 and TRBJ2-1; unclear D gene. This CDR3 is built from 12 residues. Germline CDR1 is SGHRS and CDR2 is YFSETQ. V shed 0 bases and J shed 9 bases, with 7 bases lying between them. The sequenced CDR3 bases are TGCGCCAGCAGCTTGGTTGAAGGTGAG. This sequence encodes CASSLVEGE. In full, the CDR3 is CASSLVEGEQFF. The full variable domain, its missing parts supplied by reference TRBV5-1 and TRBJ2-1, is KAGVTQTPRYLIKTRGQQVTLSCSPISGHRSVSWYQQTPGQGLQFLFEYFSETQRNKGNFPGRFSGRQFSNSRSEMNVSTLELGDSALYLCASSLVEGEQFFGPGTRLTVL.

Comment on this clone: The read ends 3 residues before the CDR3 terminus; that terminus is restored from the germline J gene. V gene TRBV19 combines with J gene TRBJ2-3; D gene uncertain. V lost 3 bases, J lost 6 bases, and 13 bases lay in between. CDR1 is LNHDA, CDR2 SQIVND, per germline (reference sequence). This CDR3 has 14 residues. The part of the CDR3 DNA that was read is TGTGCCAGTAGTATCGGGTCTGACCCTGATACG. It translates to CASSIGSDPDT. The complete CDR3 protein is CASSIGSDPDTQYF.

Comment on this clone: From the germline J gene comes the end of the CDR3, since the read stops 3 residues before it. V and J are TRBV10-3 and TRBJ1-3; 8 bases fit TRBD1. Germline-derived CDR1 and CDR2 are ENHRY and SYGVKD. The CDR3 loop spans 14 amino acids. With 9 bases clipped from V and 0 bases from J, the junction kept 4 bases outside the gene matches. The sequenced CDR3 bases are TGTGCCATTTCCACAGGGGGCTCTGGAAACACC. Translation: CAISTGGSGNT. In full, the CDR3 reads CAISTGGSGNTIYF.

Details on this clone: Coverage ceases 3 residues before the CDR3 finishes, and the germline J gene fills in the end. The chain combines TRBV18 with TRBJ1-1; tentatively, D is TRBD1 (5 bases). V was shortened by 3 bases and J by 4 bases, with 12 bases between the two germline ends. Germline loops: CDR1 KGHSH, CDR2 LQKENI. This CDR3 is 14 amino acids long. The CDR3 protein is CASSPGGSGTEAFF. Incomplete CDR3 DNA: TGTGCCAGCTCACCTGGGGGGAGTGGCACTGAA.

On this clone itself: The read falls 3 residues short of the CDR3 end, and the missing part is taken from the germline J gene. The rearrangement uses TRBV5-1 and TRBJ2-7; D gene uncertain. Germline V gene sequence: CDR1 SGHRS, CDR2 YFSETQ. V gave up 0 bases and J gave up 4 bases, with 8 bases separating them. There are 13 residues in the CDR3. CDR3 DNA (partial): TGCGCCAGCAGCTTGGCGCCAGCGTACGAG. It codes for CASSLAPAYE. The full CDR3 sequence reads CASSLAPAYEQYF.

In the case of this clone: The read gets to within 3 residues of the CDR3 end, and the germline J gene fills in the rest. The chain carries TRBV19 and TRBJ1-1, with D uncertain. Germline V lookup: CDR1 LNHDA, CDR2 SQIVND (reference sequence). V was shortened by 0 bases and J by 0 bases, with 11 bases between the two germline ends. This CDR3 region has 16 residues. Partial CDR3 DNA: TGTGCCAGTAGTATAGATTTCACCTACGTGAACACTGAA. The encoded protein is CASSIDFTYVNTE. The whole CDR3 protein reads CASSIDFTYVNTEAFF.

Note on this clone: Sequencing ends 3 residues short of the CDR3 end; the germline J gene provides the rest. The chain has TRBV6-2 or TRBV6-3 and TRBJ1-6; 10 positions match TRBD1. CDR3 length equals 17 residues. J gave up 10 bases and V 6 bases, and 15 bases lay outside the gene matches. Germline V gene lookup returns CDR1 MNHEY and CDR2 SVGEGT. The chain's CDR3 is CASSGLDRGLRGSPLHF. The CDR3 DNA, read in part, is TGTGCCAGCAGCGGTCTTGACAGGGGGCTCAGGGGGTCACCC.

Concerning this clone itself: The read ends 3 residues early relative to the CDR3; the germline J gene fills the gap. J is TRBJ2-7 and V is TRBV29-1, with 7 bases that match TRBD1. The ends lost 6 bases at V and 0 bases at J; junction bases unmatched: 2. The CDR3 covers 12 residues. Germline assignment: CDR1 SQVTM and CDR2 ANQGSEA. The part of the CDR3 DNA that was read is TGCAGCGTGACAGGGTACTCCTACGAG. It translates to CSVTGYSYE. The CDR3, in full, reads CSVTGYSYEQYF.

A word on this clone: Sequencing ends 3 residues short of the CDR3 end; the germline J gene provides the rest. The chain is built from TRBV5-6 and TRBJ1-1; 8 bases agree with TRBD1. The V gene's germline CDR1 is SGHDT and CDR2 YYEEEE. The CDR3 runs 14 residues. The V segment lost 0 bases and the J segment 5 bases; nucleotides outside the gene matches: 3. Here the CDR3 reads CASSLGQGRTEAFF. Incomplete CDR3 DNA: TGTGCCAGCAGCTTGGGACAGGGGAGGACTGAA.

Note on this clone: The observed sequence ends 3 residues before the CDR3 terminus, with the missing tail filled in from the germline J gene. The V gene is TRBV20-1, the J gene TRBJ2-1, with 11 bases matching TRBD2. Germline-derived CDR1 and CDR2 are DFQATT and SNEGSKA (reference sequence). The junction had 9 bases not matched to a gene; V was cut back by 6 bases and J by 2 bases. The CDR3 runs to 16 residues. The CDR3 spells CSAKTSSGRTYNEQFF. The CDR3 DNA, read in part, is TGCAGTGCAAAAACTTCTAGCGGGAGGACCTACAATGAG.

Points on this clone: The observed sequence ends 3 residues before the CDR3 terminus, with the missing tail filled in from the germline J gene. J is TRBJ1-5 and V is TRBV2; a possible D gene is TRBD1 (6 bases). The CDR3 extends over 16 amino acids. CDR1 and CDR2 from the germline V gene are SNHLY and FYNNEI. V lost 7 bases to trimming and J lost 1 base, with 17 bases between them. The CDR3 loop reads CASNLQGTASNQPQHF. CDR3 DNA, as far as it was read: TGTGCCAGCAACCTCCAGGGGACGGCAAGCAATCAGCCC.

Notes on this clone: Sequencing ends 3 residues short of the CDR3 end; the germline J gene provides the rest. The rearrangement links TRBV7-9 to TRBJ2-1, with 11 bases matching TRBD2. CDR1 and CDR2 (germline): SEHNR, FQNEAQ (reference sequence). This CDR3 has 15 residues. The V segment lost 5 bases and the J segment 1 base; nucleotides outside the gene matches: 1. The CDR3 here is CASSTSGSSYNEQFF. The CDR3 bases that were read are TGTGCCAGCAGCACTAGCGGGAGTTCCTACAATGAG.

For this clone: The sequence runs out 3 residues before the end of the CDR3; the remainder is reconstructed from the germline J gene. The chain recombines TRBV19 with TRBJ2-1, with D tentatively TRBD1 (5 bases). V lost 4 bases and J 3 bases, leaving 13 bases between the germline ends. The CDR3 has 15 amino acids. Germline values: CDR1 LNHDA, CDR2 SQIVND (reference sequence). The CDR3 loop reads CASSKVLGLYNEQFF. Incomplete CDR3 DNA: TGTGCCAGTAGTAAAGTATTGGGGCTCTACAATGAG.

In the case of this clone: With the read ending 3 residues before the CDR3 end, the germline J gene is used to fill in that end. This sequence joins TRBV19 and TRBJ1-2; 7 bases fit TRBD1. The CDR3 runs to 15 residues. Germline-derived CDR1 and CDR2 are LNHDA and SQIVND (reference sequence). V trimming: 3 bases; J trimming: 0 bases; junction bases outside the gene matches: 4. The CDR3 loop reads CASSMGTDTNYGYTF. The DNA read from the CDR3 is TGTGCCAGTAGTATGGGGACAGATACTAACTATGGC. Using reference TRBV19 and TRBJ1-2 for the parts outside the CDR3, the full variable domain is DGGITQSPKYLFRKEGQNVTLSCEQNLNHDAMYWYRQDPGQGLRLIYYSQIVNDFQKGDIAEGYSVSREKKESFPLTVTSAQKNPTAFYLCASSMGTDTNYGYTFGSGTRLTVV.